The rows below give T cell receptor beta chains drawn from one sample of a study of shared clonotypes between healthy human individuals. Sequencing used immunoSEQ multiplex PCR; TCRdb keeps in-frame clones, though not all of them. This table has roughly 810,000 clones, about 96% appearing once. Sequenced input: naive CD8+ T cells sorted from blood. Source of these receptors: a man younger than 40 in good health. Both conserved end residues are part of each CDR3. Each record gives: clone size, V gene, CDR3 length, D gene, J gene, CDR3 protein, CDR3 DNA. A D gene is named only where the DNA matches it firmly. Size is omitted from some rows. Given values are once, few, many or a class for expanded clones.

-	TRBV30	14	TRBD2	TRBJ2-3	CAWSVGLDTDTQYF	TGTGCCTGGAGCGTTGGACTAGACACAGATACGCAGTATTTT
-	TRBV27	15	TRBD1	TRBJ2-1	CASSLGQVLYNEQFF	TGTGCCAGCAGTCTAGGACAGGTCCTCTACAATGAGCAGTTCTTC
-	TRBV28	15	TRBD1	TRBJ2-3	CASNLQGESTDTQYF	TGTGCCAGCAACCTACAGGGGGAGAGCACAGATACGCAGTATTTT
-	TRBV4-2	19	TRBD2	TRBJ2-7	CASSQDPPDISGSYYEQYF	TGTGCCAGCAGCCAAGATCCTCCAGACATTAGCGGGAGCTACTACGAGCAGTACTTC
-	TRBV7-9	16	-	TRBJ2-7	CASSSSGARSFYEQYF	TGTGCCAGCAGCTCTTCCGGTGCCAGGTCGTTTTACGAGCAGTACTTC
-	TRBV28	15	-	TRBJ1-4	CASTVSGGGNEKLFF	TGTGCCAGCACCGTCAGTGGGGGTGGCAATGAAAAACTGTTTTTT
-	TRBV7-2	16	-	TRBJ2-3	CASSLGVAATTDTQYF	TGTGCCAGCAGCTTAGGGGTAGCAGCAACCACAGATACGCAGTATTTT
-	TRBV6-5	15	-	TRBJ2-7	CASSYQAGIGYEQYF	TGTGCCAGCAGTTACCAGGCTGGGATCGGCTACGAGCAGTACTTC
-	TRBV9	13	-	TRBJ1-2	CASSVSDNYGYTF	TGTGCCAGCAGCGTATCAGATAACTATGGCTACACCTTC
once	TRBV4-1	13	-	TRBJ2-3	CASSQEDTDTQYF	TGCGCCAGCAGCCAAGAGGACACAGATACGCAGTATTTT
few	TRBV7-6	15	-	TRBJ2-1	CASSETRFFSNEQFF	TGTGCCAGCAGCGAAACTAGATTCTTCAGTAATGAGCAGTTCTTC
-	TRBV12-5	17	-	TRBJ2-2	CASGLVPGAVYGGELFF	TGTGCTAGTGGTTTGGTACCAGGGGCAGTTTACGGCGGGGAGCTGTTTTTT
-	TRBV7-9	18	TRBD2	TRBJ2-1	CASTPKASGLRVYNEQFF	TGTGCCAGCACCCCAAAGGCTAGCGGGTTACGGGTGTACAATGAGCAGTTCTTC
once	TRBV5-1	15	TRBD1	TRBJ1-1	CASTSGQAAHTEAFF	TGCGCCAGCACCTCGGGACAGGCAGCACACACTGAAGCTTTCTTT
-	TRBV18	16	TRBD1	TRBJ2-7	CASSPSSLDRGHEQYF	TGTGCCAGCTCACCTTCCTCCCTGGACAGGGGGCACGAGCAGTACTTC
-	TRBV28	11	-	TRBJ2-7	CASSWGYEQYF	TGTGCCAGCAGTTGGGGTTACGAGCAGTACTTC
-	TRBV7-6	13	-	TRBJ1-1	CASSPRQNTEAFF	TGTGCCAGCAGCCCCAGACAGAACACTGAAGCTTTCTTT
-	TRBV7-8	15	-	TRBJ2-7	CASSSGVADPYEQYF	TGTGCCAGCAGCTCCGGAGTAGCGGACCCCTACGAGCAGTACTTC
-	TRBV6-4	14	TRBD2	TRBJ2-3	CASSDGDYTDTQYF	TGTGCCAGCAGTGACGGGGACTACACAGATACGCAGTATTTT
-	TRBV5-1	15	TRBD2	TRBJ2-1	CASSLVAGSNNEQFF	TGCGCCAGCAGCTTGGTAGCGGGATCAAACAATGAGCAGTTCTTC
-	TRBV19	15	-	TRBJ2-1	CASSPLLGGSNEQFF	TGTGCCAGTAGTCCCCTCCTGGGGGGTTCGAATGAGCAGTTCTTC
-	TRBV30	16	-	TRBJ2-7	CAWTPVGSSASYEQYF	TGTGCCTGGACCCCCGTAGGGAGTAGCGCATCCTACGAGCAGTACTTC
-	TRBV9	14	-	TRBJ2-7	CASSASTKDWGQHF	TGTGCCAGCAGCGCAAGTACAAAAGACTGGGGGCAGCACTTC
few	TRBV5-1	12	-	TRBJ1-2	CASSFGDYGYTF	TGCGCCAGCAGCTTCGGGGACTATGGCTACACCTTC
-	TRBV28	16	-	TRBJ1-3	CASSPIAGYSGNTIYF	TGTGCCAGCAGCCCCATTGCGGGGTACTCTGGAAACACCATATATTTT
once	TRBV6-5	11	-	TRBJ2-7	CASSSQGEQYF	TGTGCCAGCAGCTCTCAAGGGGAGCAGTACTTC
-	TRBV6-6	15	-	TRBJ2-7	CASTYGTVRVYEQYF	TGTGCCAGCACCTACGGAACGGTAAGGGTCTACGAGCAGTACTTC
once	TRBV15	12	-	TRBJ1-5	CATSRDRVAQHF	TGTGCCACCAGCAGAGATCGGGTGGCCCAGCATTTT
once	TRBV7-6	14	TRBD1	TRBJ1-1	CASSSRTGGTEAFF	TGTGCCAGCAGTTCCCGTACAGGGGGCACTGAAGCTTTCTTT
-	TRBV13	14	TRBD2	TRBJ2-7	CASSASGRATEQYF	TGTGCCAGCAGCGCTAGCGGGAGGGCCACCGAGCAGTACTTC
-	TRBV7-6	20	TRBD2	TRBJ2-3	CASSLGPGLAGEGGADTQYF	TGTGCCAGCAGCTTAGGCCCGGGACTAGCGGGAGAGGGGGGCGCAGATACGCAGTATTTT
-	TRBV29-1	15	-	TRBJ2-5	CSVETGQREGETQYF	TGCAGCGTTGAAACCGGCCAGAGGGAAGGAGAGACCCAGTACTTC
once	TRBV19	21	TRBD2	TRBJ2-6	CASSKQPGLAGGRSGANVLTF	TGTGCCAGTAGTAAACAACCGGGACTAGCGGGAGGGAGGTCTGGGGCCAACGTCCTGACTTTC
-	TRBV27	13	-	TRBJ2-7	CASSYGGNYEQYF	TGTGCCAGCAGTTACGGGGGAAACTACGAGCAGTACTTC
-	TRBV5-5	16	-	TRBJ1-5	CASSLMGRDSWGPQHF	TGTGCCAGCAGCTTGATGGGGAGGGACTCTTGGGGGCCCCAGCATTTT